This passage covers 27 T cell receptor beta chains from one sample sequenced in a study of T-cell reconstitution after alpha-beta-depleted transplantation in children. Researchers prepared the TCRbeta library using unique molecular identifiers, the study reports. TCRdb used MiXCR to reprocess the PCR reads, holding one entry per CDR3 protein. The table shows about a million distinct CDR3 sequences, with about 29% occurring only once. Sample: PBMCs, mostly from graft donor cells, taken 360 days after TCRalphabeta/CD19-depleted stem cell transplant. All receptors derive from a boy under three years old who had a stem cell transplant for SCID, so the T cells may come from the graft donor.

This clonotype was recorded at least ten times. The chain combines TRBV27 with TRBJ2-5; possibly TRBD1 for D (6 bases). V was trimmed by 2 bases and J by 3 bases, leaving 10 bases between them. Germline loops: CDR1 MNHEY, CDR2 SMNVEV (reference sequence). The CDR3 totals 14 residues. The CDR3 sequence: CASSLRTGKETQYF. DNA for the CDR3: TGTGCCAGCAGTTTAAGAACAGGGAAAGAGACCCAGTACTTC.

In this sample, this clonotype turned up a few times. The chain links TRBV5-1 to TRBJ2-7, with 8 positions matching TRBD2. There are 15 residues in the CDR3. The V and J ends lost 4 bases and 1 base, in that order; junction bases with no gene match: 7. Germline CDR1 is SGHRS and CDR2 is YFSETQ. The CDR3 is CASSGVAGPSYEQYF. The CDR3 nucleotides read TGCGCCAGCAGCGGAGTAGCGGGGCCATCCTACGAGCAGTACTTC.

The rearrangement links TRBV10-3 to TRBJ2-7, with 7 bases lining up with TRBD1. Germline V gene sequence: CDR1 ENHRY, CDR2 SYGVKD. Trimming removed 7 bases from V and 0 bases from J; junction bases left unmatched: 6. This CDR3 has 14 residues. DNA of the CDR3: TGTGCCATCAAAGGACAGGACCTCTCCTACGAGCAGTACTTC. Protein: CAIKGQDLSYEQYF.

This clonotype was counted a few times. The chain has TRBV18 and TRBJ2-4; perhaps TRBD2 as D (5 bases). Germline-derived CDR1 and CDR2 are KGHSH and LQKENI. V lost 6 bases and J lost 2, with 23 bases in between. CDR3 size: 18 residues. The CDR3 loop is CASSALGVSPPSKNIQYF. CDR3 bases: TGTGCCAGCTCCGCCCTCGGGGTCAGTCCCCCTTCCAAAAACATTCAGTACTTC.

The CDR3 DNA reads TGTGCCATCAGTGAGGCCCTGGATACTGAAGCTTTCTTT. As protein: CAISEALDTEAFF. The gene calls are TRBV10-3 and TRBJ1-1; D is unclear. The V and J ends lost 2 bases and 5 bases respectively, with 9 bases between them. The CDR3 is 13 amino acids. The V gene's germline CDR1 is ENHRY and CDR2 SYGVKD.

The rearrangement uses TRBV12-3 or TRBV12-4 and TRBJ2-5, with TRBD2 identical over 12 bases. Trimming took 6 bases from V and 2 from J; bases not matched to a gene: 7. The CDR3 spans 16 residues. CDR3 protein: CASSGGLAGPQETQYF. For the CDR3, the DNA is TGTGCCAGCAGCGGCGGACTAGCGGGACCGCAAGAGACCCAGTACTTC.

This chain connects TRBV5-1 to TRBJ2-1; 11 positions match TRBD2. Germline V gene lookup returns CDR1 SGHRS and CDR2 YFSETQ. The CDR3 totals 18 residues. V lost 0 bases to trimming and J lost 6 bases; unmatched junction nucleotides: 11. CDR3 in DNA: TGCGCCAGCAGCTTGGTGATTAGCGGGGGGGCCCCTGTCAATGAGCAGTTCTTC. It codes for CASSLVISGGAPVNEQFF.

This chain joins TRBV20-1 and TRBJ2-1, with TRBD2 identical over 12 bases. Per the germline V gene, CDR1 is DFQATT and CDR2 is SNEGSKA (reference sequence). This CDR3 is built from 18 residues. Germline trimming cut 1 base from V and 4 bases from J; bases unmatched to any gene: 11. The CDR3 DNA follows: TGCAGTGCTAGAGGGGGTAGGACTAGCGGGGTTCAGTACAATGAGCAGTTCTTC. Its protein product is CSARGGRTSGVQYNEQFF.

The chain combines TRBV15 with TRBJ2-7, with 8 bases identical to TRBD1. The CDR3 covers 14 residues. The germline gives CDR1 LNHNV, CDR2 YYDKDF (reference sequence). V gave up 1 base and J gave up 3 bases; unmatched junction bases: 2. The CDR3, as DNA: TGTGCCACCAGCAGAGCAGGGGGCAACTACGAGCAGTACTTC. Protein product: CATSRAGGNYEQYF.

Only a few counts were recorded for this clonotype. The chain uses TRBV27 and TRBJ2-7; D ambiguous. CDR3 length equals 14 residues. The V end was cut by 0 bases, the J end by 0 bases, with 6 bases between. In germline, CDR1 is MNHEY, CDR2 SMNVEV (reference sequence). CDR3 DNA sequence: TGTGCCAGCAGTTTATCAGCTAACTCCTACGAGCAGTACTTC. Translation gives CASSLSANSYEQYF.

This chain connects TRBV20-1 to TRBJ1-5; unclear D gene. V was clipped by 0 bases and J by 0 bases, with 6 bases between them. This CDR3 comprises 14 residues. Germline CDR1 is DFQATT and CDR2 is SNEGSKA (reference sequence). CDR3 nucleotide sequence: TGCAGTGCTAGAGATCTTGGTAGCAATCAGCCCCAGCATTTT. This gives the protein CSARDLGSNQPQHF.

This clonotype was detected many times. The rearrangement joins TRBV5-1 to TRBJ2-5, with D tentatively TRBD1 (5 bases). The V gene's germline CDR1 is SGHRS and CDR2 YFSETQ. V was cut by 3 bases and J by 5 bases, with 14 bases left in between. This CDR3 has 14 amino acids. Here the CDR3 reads CASSSGPSGETQYF. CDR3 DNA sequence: TGCGCCAGCAGCTCCGGGCCTTCAGGGGAGACCCAGTACTTC.

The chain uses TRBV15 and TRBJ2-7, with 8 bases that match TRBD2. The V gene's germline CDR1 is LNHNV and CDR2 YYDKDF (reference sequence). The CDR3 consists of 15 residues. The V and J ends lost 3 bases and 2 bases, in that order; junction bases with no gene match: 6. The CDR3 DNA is TGTGCCACCAGCAGTCCCGGGACTAGGGCCTACGAGCAGTACTTC. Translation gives CATSSPGTRAYEQYF.

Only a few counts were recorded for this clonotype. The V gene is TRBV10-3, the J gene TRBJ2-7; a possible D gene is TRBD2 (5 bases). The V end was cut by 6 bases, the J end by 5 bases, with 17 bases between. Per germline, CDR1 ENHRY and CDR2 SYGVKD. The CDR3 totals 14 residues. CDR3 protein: CAIRRTASSDEQYF. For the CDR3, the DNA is TGTGCCATCAGGAGGACTGCGTCGAGTGACGAGCAGTACTTC.

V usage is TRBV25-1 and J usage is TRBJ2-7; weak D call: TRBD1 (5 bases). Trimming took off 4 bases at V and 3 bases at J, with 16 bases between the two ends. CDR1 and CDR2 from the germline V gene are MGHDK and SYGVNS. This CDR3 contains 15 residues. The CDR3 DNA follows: TGTGCCAGCAGTGGCCGAAAGGGGTACAGCTACGAGCAGTACTTC. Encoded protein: CASSGRKGYSYEQYF.

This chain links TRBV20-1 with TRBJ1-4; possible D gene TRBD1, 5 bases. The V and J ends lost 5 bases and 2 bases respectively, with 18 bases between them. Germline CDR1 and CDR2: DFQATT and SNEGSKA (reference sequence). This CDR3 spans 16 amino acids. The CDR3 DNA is TGCAGTGCTCGCCCGGGACCCAAGAGGACTAATGAAAAACTGTTTTTT. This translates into CSARPGPKRTNEKLFF.

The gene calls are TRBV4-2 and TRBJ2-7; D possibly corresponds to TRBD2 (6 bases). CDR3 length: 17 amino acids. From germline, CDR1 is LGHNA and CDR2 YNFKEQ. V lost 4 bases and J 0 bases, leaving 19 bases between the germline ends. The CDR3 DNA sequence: TGTGCCAGCAGCCCCGAATTAGGTAGCGGCTACTCCTACGAGCAGTACTTC. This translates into CASSPELGSGYSYEQYF.

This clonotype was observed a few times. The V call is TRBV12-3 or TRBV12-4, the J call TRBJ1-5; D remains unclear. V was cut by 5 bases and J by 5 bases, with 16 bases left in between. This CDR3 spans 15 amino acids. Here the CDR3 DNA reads TGTGCCAGCAGTACCGCCTCCGACCGCGATCAGCCCCAGCATTTT. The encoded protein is CASSTASDRDQPQHF.

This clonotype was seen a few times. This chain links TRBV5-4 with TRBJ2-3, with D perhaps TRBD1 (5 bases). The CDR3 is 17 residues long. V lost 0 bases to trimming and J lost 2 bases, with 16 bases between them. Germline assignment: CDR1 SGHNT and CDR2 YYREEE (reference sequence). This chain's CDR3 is CASSLAGNRISTDTQYF. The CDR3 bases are TGTGCCAGCAGCTTGGCAGGGAACAGGATCTCCACAGATACGCAGTATTTT.

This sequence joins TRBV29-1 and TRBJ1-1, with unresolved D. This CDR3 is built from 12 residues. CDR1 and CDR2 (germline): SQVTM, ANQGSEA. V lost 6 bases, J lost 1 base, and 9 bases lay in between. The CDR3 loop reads CSVLLGNTEAFF. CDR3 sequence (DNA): TGCAGCGTGCTTCTCGGGAACACTGAAGCTTTCTTT.

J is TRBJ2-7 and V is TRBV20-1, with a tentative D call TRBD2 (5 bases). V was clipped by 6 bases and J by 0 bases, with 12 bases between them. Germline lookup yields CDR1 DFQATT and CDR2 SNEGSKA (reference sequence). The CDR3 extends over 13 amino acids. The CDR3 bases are TGCAGTGCCCCGGACTCCTACTCCTACGAGCAGTACTTC. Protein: CSAPDSYSYEQYF.

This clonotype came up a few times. The CDR3: CASSLGPTKDEQYF. The CDR3, as DNA: TGTGCCAGCAGTTTGGGGCCAACGAAGGACGAGCAGTACTTC. This chain connects TRBV12-3 or TRBV12-4 to TRBJ2-7; D may be TRBD1 (5 bases). The CDR3 covers 14 residues. V was trimmed by 3 bases and J by 5 bases, leaving 14 bases between them.

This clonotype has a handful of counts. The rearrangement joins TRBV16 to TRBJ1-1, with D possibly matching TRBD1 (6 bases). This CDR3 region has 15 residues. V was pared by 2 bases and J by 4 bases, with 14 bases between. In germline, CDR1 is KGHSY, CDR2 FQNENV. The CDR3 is CASSQGGRGFTEAFF. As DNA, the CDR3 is TGTGCCAGCAGCCAAGGGGGGCGGGGGTTCACTGAAGCTTTCTTT.

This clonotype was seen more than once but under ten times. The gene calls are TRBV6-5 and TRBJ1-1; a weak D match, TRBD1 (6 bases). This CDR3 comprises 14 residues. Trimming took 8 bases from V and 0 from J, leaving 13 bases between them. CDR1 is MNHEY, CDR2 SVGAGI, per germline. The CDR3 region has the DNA TGTGCCAGCTTCTTCAGGGGTTTGAACACTGAAGCTTTCTTT. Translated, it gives CASFFRGLNTEAFF.

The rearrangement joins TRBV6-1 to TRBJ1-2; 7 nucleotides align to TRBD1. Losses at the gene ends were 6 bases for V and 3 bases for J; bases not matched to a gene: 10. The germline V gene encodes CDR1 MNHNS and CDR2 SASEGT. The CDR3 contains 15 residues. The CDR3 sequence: CASRQTGTADYGYTF. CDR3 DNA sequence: TGTGCCAGCAGGCAGACAGGGACCGCAGACTATGGCTACACCTTC.

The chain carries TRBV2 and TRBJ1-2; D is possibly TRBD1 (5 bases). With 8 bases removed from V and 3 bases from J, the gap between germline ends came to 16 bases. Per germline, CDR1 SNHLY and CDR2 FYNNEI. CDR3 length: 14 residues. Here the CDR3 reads CASGWDFSDYGYTF. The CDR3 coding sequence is TGTGCCAGCGGATGGGACTTCTCGGACTATGGCTACACCTTC.

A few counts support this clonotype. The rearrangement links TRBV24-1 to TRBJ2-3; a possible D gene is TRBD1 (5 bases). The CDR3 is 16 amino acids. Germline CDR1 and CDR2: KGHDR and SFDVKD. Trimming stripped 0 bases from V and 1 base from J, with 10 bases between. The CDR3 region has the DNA TGTGCCACCAGTGATTTGCAGGGTACGGGCACAGATACGCAGTATTTT. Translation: CATSDLQGTGTDTQYF.